The 5 T cell receptor beta chains given below trace back to one sample, sequenced in a study of blood T cell repertoires in COVID-19. The repertoire was sequenced with immunoSEQ multiplex PCR; TCRdb's copy has only in-frame clones and lacks some. Of about 140,000 clones in the sample, about 70% were seen once. The source material was peripheral blood. Receptors were obtained from an elderly man with acute or convalescent COVID-19.

This clone showed up just a few times. The chain combines TRBV25-1 with TRBJ1-2; TRBD1 might be the D (5 bases). Per the germline V gene, CDR1 is MGHDK and CDR2 is SYGVNS. CDR3 length equals 12 residues. V was trimmed by 4 bases and J by 3 bases, leaving 6 bases between them. CDR3: CASSATDYGYTF. In DNA, the CDR3 is TGTGCCAGCAGTGCGACAGACTATGGCTACACCTTC.

The chain uses TRBV27 and TRBJ1-4, with D perhaps matching TRBD1 (6 bases). The CDR3 is made up of 15 amino acids. The germline CDR1 and CDR2 sequences are MNHEY and SMNVEV (reference sequence). The V and J ends lost 6 bases and 3 bases respectively, with 14 bases between them. The CDR3 spells CASRPAGAANEKLFF. CDR3 in DNA: TGTGCCAGCAGACCGGCAGGGGCTGCTAATGAAAAACTGTTTTTT.

This chain connects TRBV5-1 to TRBJ1-1, with D hard to call. V was trimmed by 2 bases and J by 0 bases, leaving 8 bases between them. The CDR3 has 14 amino acids. Germline CDR1 is SGHRS and CDR2 is YFSETQ. The CDR3 DNA follows: TGCGCCAGCAGCTTAAATCAAATGAACACTGAAGCTTTCTTT. It codes for CASSLNQMNTEAFF.

V and J are TRBV7-2 and TRBJ1-5; D unclear. The CDR3 covers 15 residues. The V gene's germline CDR1 is SGHTA and CDR2 FQGNSA. With 1 base removed from V and 2 bases from J, the gap between germline ends came to 9 bases. CDR3 sequence: CASSLVRQGNQPQHF. CDR3 bases: TGTGCCAGCAGCTTAGTCCGGCAGGGCAATCAGCCCCAGCATTTT.

This clone was seen once. The chain couples TRBV9 to TRBJ2-2; 10 bases map to TRBD2. CDR3 length equals 18 residues. V lost 0 bases to trimming and J lost 7 bases; unmatched junction nucleotides: 12. Germline values: CDR1 SGDLS, CDR2 YYNGEE. CDR3 in amino acids: CASSVEPFSGGLDGELFF. The CDR3 coding sequence is TGTGCCAGCAGCGTAGAACCCTTTAGCGGGGGGTTAGACGGGGAGCTGTTTTTT.